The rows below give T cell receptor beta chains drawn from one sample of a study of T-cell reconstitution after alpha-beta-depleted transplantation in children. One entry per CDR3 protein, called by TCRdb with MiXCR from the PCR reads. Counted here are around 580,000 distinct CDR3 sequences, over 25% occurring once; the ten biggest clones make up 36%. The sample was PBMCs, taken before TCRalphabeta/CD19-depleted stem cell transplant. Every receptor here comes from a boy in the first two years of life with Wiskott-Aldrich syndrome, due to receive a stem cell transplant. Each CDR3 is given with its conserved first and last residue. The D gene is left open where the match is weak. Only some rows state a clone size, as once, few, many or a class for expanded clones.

CDR3nt: TGCGCCAGCAGCCTCCGACTAGCGTATGAGCAGTTCTTC
CDR3aa: CASSLRLAYEQFF
d_gene: TRBD2
abundance: few
j_gene: TRBJ2-1
v_gene: TRBV5-1

CDR3nt: TGTGCCAGCAGCGGTGGACTAAAAAACATTCAGTACTTC
CDR3aa: CASSGGLKNIQYF
d_gene: NA
abundance: NA
j_gene: TRBJ2-4
v_gene: TRBV11-3

CDR3nt: TGCGCCAGCAGCTCCACCAGGGTCACTGAAGCTTTCTTT
CDR3aa: CASSSTRVTEAFF
d_gene: NA
abundance: few
j_gene: TRBJ1-1
v_gene: TRBV5-1

CDR3nt: TGTGCCAGCAGTGAGGTTGCGGGAGGAAGTCGGCAGTTCTTC
CDR3aa: CASSEVAGGSRQFF
d_gene: TRBD2
abundance: NA
j_gene: TRBJ2-1
v_gene: TRBV2

CDR3nt: TGTGCCAGCAGTTTACCGCCCCGGTTTAGCGGGAGGAATGAGCAGTTCTTC
CDR3aa: CASSLPPRFSGRNEQFF
d_gene: TRBD2
abundance: NA
j_gene: TRBJ2-1
v_gene: TRBV12-3/TRBV12-4

CDR3nt: TGTGCCTGGAATTGGAGGGAAGGTGAAAAACTGTTTTTT
CDR3aa: CAWNWREGEKLFF
d_gene: NA
abundance: NA
j_gene: TRBJ1-4
v_gene: TRBV30

CDR3nt: TGCGCCAGCAGCTCTTACAGGGTTGGATTGGTCAATGAGCAGTTCTTC
CDR3aa: CASSSYRVGLVNEQFF
d_gene: NA
abundance: few
j_gene: TRBJ2-1
v_gene: TRBV5-1

CDR3nt: TGTGCCAGCAGCCGATCGCGAGGGGACAATGAGCAGTTCTTC
CDR3aa: CASSRSRGDNEQFF
d_gene: NA
abundance: NA
j_gene: TRBJ2-1
v_gene: TRBV12-3/TRBV12-4

CDR3nt: TGTGCCAGCAGTTACGGGGGCGCGACCAATCAGCCCCAGCATTTT
CDR3aa: CASSYGGATNQPQHF
d_gene: NA
abundance: NA
j_gene: TRBJ1-5
v_gene: TRBV12-3/TRBV12-4

CDR3nt: TGCAGTGAAGCGGGAGGGACAGATACGCAGTATTTT
CDR3aa: CSEAGGTDTQYF
d_gene: TRBD2
abundance: NA
j_gene: TRBJ2-3
v_gene: TRBV20-1

CDR3nt: TGTGCCAGCAGGGACATCTCGGGACCGGCGGGACTGGCTTTCTTT
CDR3aa: CASRDISGPAGLAFF
d_gene: NA
abundance: few
j_gene: TRBJ1-1
v_gene: TRBV25-1

CDR3nt: TGCGCCAGCAGCCACTTAAATAGCGGAAATGAGCAGTTCTTC
CDR3aa: CASSHLNSGNEQFF
d_gene: NA
abundance: NA
j_gene: TRBJ2-1
v_gene: TRBV4-1

CDR3nt: TGCGCCAGCAGCTTGGTCCTAGCTGGGGGGAGCCCAGATACGCAGTATTTT
CDR3aa: CASSLVLAGGSPDTQYF
d_gene: NA
abundance: few
j_gene: TRBJ2-3
v_gene: TRBV5-1

CDR3nt: TGCGCCAGCAGCCTTGGGCCTAGCGGGAACAATGAGCAGTTCTTC
CDR3aa: CASSLGPSGNNEQFF
d_gene: TRBD2
abundance: few
j_gene: TRBJ2-1
v_gene: TRBV5-1

CDR3nt: TGCGCCAGCAGCCAAGATGAGAGCGGGCGAGAGACCCAGTACTTC
CDR3aa: CASSQDESGRETQYF
d_gene: NA
abundance: NA
j_gene: TRBJ2-5
v_gene: TRBV4-1

CDR3nt: TGTGCCAGCAGCGGACTAGCGGCCTACAATGAGCAGTTCTTC
CDR3aa: CASSGLAAYNEQFF
d_gene: TRBD2
abundance: NA
j_gene: TRBJ2-1
v_gene: TRBV28